This is a list of T cell receptor beta chains from one sample in a study of blood T cells in healthy people across ages. TCRdb analysed the 5' RACE reads with MiXCR anew, one entry per CDR3 protein. This sample has around 1.5 million distinct CDR3 sequences, with 42% found just once. Sequencing was carried out using blood. The receptors stem from a woman in her late teens or twenties in good health. Both conserved end residues are part of each CDR3. D genes are given only for firm matches. Size tells how often a clone was seen (once, few, many) or the class of an expanded clone, and some rows leave it out.

d_call: TRBD2
cdr3_length: 15
v_call: TRBV6-5
j_call: TRBJ2-2
clone_size: -
cdr3_nt: TGTGCCAGCAGTAAAACTAGCGGGCCCACCGGGGAGCTGTTTTTT
cdr3_aa: CASSKTSGPTGELFF

d_call: TRBD1
cdr3_length: 16
v_call: TRBV25-1
j_call: TRBJ2-5
clone_size: -
cdr3_nt: TGTGCCAGCAGTGACCCGGGACAGGGGGAGGGAGAGACCCAGTACTTC
cdr3_aa: CASSDPGQGEGETQYF

d_call: TRBD1
cdr3_length: 15
v_call: TRBV2
j_call: TRBJ1-2
clone_size: -
cdr3_nt: TGTGCCAGCAGTGAGGAGACAGGGGCCGCCTATGGCTACACCTTC
cdr3_aa: CASSEETGAAYGYTF

d_call: TRBD2
cdr3_length: 15
v_call: TRBV9
j_call: TRBJ2-1
clone_size: few
cdr3_nt: TGTGCCAGCAGCGTAGCAACTAGCGGCTACAATGAGCAGTTCTTC
cdr3_aa: CASSVATSGYNEQFF

d_call: TRBD2
cdr3_length: 12
v_call: TRBV29-1
j_call: TRBJ2-2
clone_size: -
cdr3_nt: TGCAGCGTTAGCAGGGACTACGGGGAGCTGTTTTTT
cdr3_aa: CSVSRDYGELFF

d_call: -
cdr3_length: 18
v_call: TRBV9
j_call: TRBJ2-1
clone_size: -
cdr3_nt: TGTGCCAGCAGCGTAGATCCCGTACCTACCGACTCCTACAATGAGCAGTTCTTC
cdr3_aa: CASSVDPVPTDSYNEQFF

d_call: -
cdr3_length: 14
v_call: TRBV29-1
j_call: TRBJ1-2
clone_size: -
cdr3_nt: TGCAGCGTGGCCACAGGGCCCGAGAACTATGGCTACACCTTC
cdr3_aa: CSVATGPENYGYTF

d_call: -
cdr3_length: 16
v_call: TRBV4-1
j_call: TRBJ1-6
clone_size: few
cdr3_nt: TGCGCCAGCAGCCACTCGGACGCTAACTATAATTCACCCCTCCACTTT
cdr3_aa: CASSHSDANYNSPLHF

d_call: TRBD1
cdr3_length: 15
v_call: TRBV6-2/TRBV6-3
j_call: TRBJ2-1
clone_size: few
cdr3_nt: TGTGCCAGCATTGCGGGGGACAGGGGCAACATTGAGCAGTTCTTC
cdr3_aa: CASIAGDRGNIEQFF

d_call: TRBD2
cdr3_length: 17
v_call: TRBV4-2
j_call: TRBJ2-7
clone_size: -
cdr3_nt: TGTGCCAGCAGCCAAGAGGCCGGGGGGGTACGAACCTACGAGCAGTACTTC
cdr3_aa: CASSQEAGGVRTYEQYF

d_call: -
cdr3_length: 16
v_call: TRBV21-1
j_call: TRBJ2-5
clone_size: -
cdr3_nt: TGTGCCAGCTACAAAGGGGGGGGGCCCCTTAAAGAGACCCAGTACTTC
cdr3_aa: CASYKGGGPLKETQYF

d_call: -
cdr3_length: 15
v_call: TRBV15
j_call: TRBJ2-7
clone_size: -
cdr3_nt: TGTGCCACCAGCAGAAGTTGGTTAACCTCCTACGAGCAGTACTTC
cdr3_aa: CATSRSWLTSYEQYF

d_call: TRBD1
cdr3_length: 13
v_call: TRBV12-3/TRBV12-4
j_call: TRBJ2-1
clone_size: -
cdr3_nt: TGTGCCAGCAGTACAGGGGGTGTTAATGAGCAGTTCTTC
cdr3_aa: CASSTGGVNEQFF

d_call: TRBD1
cdr3_length: 13
v_call: TRBV5-1
j_call: TRBJ1-1
clone_size: -
cdr3_nt: TGCGCCAGCAGCACGGACAGGGAAAGTAAAGCTTTCTTT
cdr3_aa: CASSTDRESKAFF

d_call: -
cdr3_length: 13
v_call: TRBV5-1
j_call: TRBJ2-7
clone_size: few
cdr3_nt: TGCGCCAGCAGCTTGGGGCAGCCAAACGAGCAGTACTTC
cdr3_aa: CASSLGQPNEQYF

d_call: -
cdr3_length: 16
v_call: TRBV7-8
j_call: TRBJ2-7
clone_size: -
cdr3_nt: TGTGCCAGCAGCTCCCTTCCACCCGGACAGACCTACGAGCAGTACTTC
cdr3_aa: CASSSLPPGQTYEQYF

d_call: -
cdr3_length: 12
v_call: TRBV20-1
j_call: TRBJ2-7
clone_size: few
cdr3_nt: TGCAGTGCTAGAGAACAGGGACGCGAGCAGTACTTC
cdr3_aa: CSAREQGREQYF

d_call: -
cdr3_length: 15
v_call: TRBV5-7
j_call: TRBJ2-4
clone_size: -
cdr3_nt: TGTGCCAGCAGCCTCCCTAGCGTCTCCTACAATGAGCAGTACTTC
cdr3_aa: CASSLPSVSYNEQYF

d_call: -
cdr3_length: 14
v_call: TRBV7-2
j_call: TRBJ2-5
clone_size: -
cdr3_nt: TGTGCCAGCAGCTTAATAGCCGCCAGTAATGAGCAGTACTTC
cdr3_aa: CASSLIAASNEQYF

d_call: -
cdr3_length: 16
v_call: TRBV28
j_call: TRBJ1-2
clone_size: -
cdr3_nt: TGTGCCAGCAGTTTAATGGGGGGCCTCACCAACTATGGCTACACCTTC
cdr3_aa: CASSLMGGLTNYGYTF

d_call: TRBD2
cdr3_length: 15
v_call: TRBV7-8
j_call: TRBJ2-1
clone_size: few
cdr3_nt: TGTGCCAGCGTCCTAAGACTAGCGGTTTACAATGAGCAGTTCTTC
cdr3_aa: CASVLRLAVYNEQFF

d_call: -
cdr3_length: 12
v_call: TRBV28
j_call: TRBJ1-2
clone_size: few
cdr3_nt: TGTGCCAGCAGTAACGCCCCCTATGGCTACACCTTC
cdr3_aa: CASSNAPYGYTF

d_call: -
cdr3_length: 15
v_call: TRBV6-5
j_call: TRBJ2-3
clone_size: few
cdr3_nt: TGTGCCAGCAAAGTTTTCAGCCATAGCACAGATACGCAGTATTTT
cdr3_aa: CASKVFSHSTDTQYF

d_call: TRBD2
cdr3_length: 16
v_call: TRBV20-1
j_call: TRBJ2-7
clone_size: few
cdr3_nt: TGCAGTGCTCCGACCCTAACTAGCGGAAGCTCCTACGAGCAGTACTTC
cdr3_aa: CSAPTLTSGSSYEQYF

d_call: -
cdr3_length: 13
v_call: TRBV6-6
j_call: TRBJ2-7
clone_size: -
cdr3_nt: TGTGCCAGCAGCCCAGGGGGGGGAATCCCGCAGTACTTC
cdr3_aa: CASSPGGGIPQYF

d_call: -
cdr3_length: 12
v_call: TRBV20-1
j_call: TRBJ1-5
clone_size: few
cdr3_nt: TGCAGTGCCCTCGATCACGTTCAGCCCCAGCATTTT
cdr3_aa: CSALDHVQPQHF

d_call: TRBD1
cdr3_length: 15
v_call: TRBV9
j_call: TRBJ2-1
clone_size: few
cdr3_nt: TGTGCCAGCAGCGTAGTAACAGGGGGCTTCAATGAGCAGTTCTTC
cdr3_aa: CASSVVTGGFNEQFF

d_call: TRBD1
cdr3_length: 17
v_call: TRBV4-1
j_call: TRBJ1-3
clone_size: -
cdr3_nt: TGCGCCAGCAGCCAAGGTGCAGGACAGGGGGCCGGGGACACCATATATTTT
cdr3_aa: CASSQGAGQGAGDTIYF

d_call: -
cdr3_length: 16
v_call: TRBV6-1
j_call: TRBJ2-7
clone_size: -
cdr3_nt: TGTGCCAGCAGTGAAACCTGGACAGTGAATTCCTACGAGCAGTACTTC
cdr3_aa: CASSETWTVNSYEQYF

d_call: TRBD1
cdr3_length: 12
v_call: TRBV2
j_call: TRBJ1-5
clone_size: once
cdr3_nt: TGTGCCAGCACCGGAGGGGGCCGGCCCCAGCATTTT
cdr3_aa: CASTGGGRPQHF

d_call: -
cdr3_length: 15
v_call: TRBV2
j_call: TRBJ1-5
clone_size: -
cdr3_nt: TGTGCCAGCAGCTACGGACTGCTTAGCAATCAGCCCCAGCATTTT
cdr3_aa: CASSYGLLSNQPQHF

d_call: -
cdr3_length: 15
v_call: TRBV4-1
j_call: TRBJ1-1
clone_size: -
cdr3_nt: TGCGCCAGCAGCCAATTATCAAGGGTGAACACTGAAGCTTTCTTT
cdr3_aa: CASSQLSRVNTEAFF

d_call: TRBD2
cdr3_length: 13
v_call: TRBV7-9
j_call: TRBJ2-5
clone_size: few
cdr3_nt: TGTGCCAGCAGCGTATCTAGCGGAGAGACCCAGTACTTC
cdr3_aa: CASSVSSGETQYF

d_call: TRBD2
cdr3_length: 15
v_call: TRBV7-9
j_call: TRBJ2-1
clone_size: many
cdr3_nt: TGTGCCAGCACCCCAGTTGGGGGAGGGCCCGATGAGCAGTTCTTC
cdr3_aa: CASTPVGGGPDEQFF

d_call: TRBD1
cdr3_length: 15
v_call: TRBV6-2/TRBV6-3
j_call: TRBJ1-2
clone_size: few
cdr3_nt: TGTGCCAGCAGTATGGTGGGACAGCCCACCTATGGCTACACCTTC
cdr3_aa: CASSMVGQPTYGYTF

d_call: -
cdr3_length: 14
v_call: TRBV7-8
j_call: TRBJ2-1
clone_size: few
cdr3_nt: TGTGCCAGCAGCTTTCGGGAGACATACAATGAGCAGTTCTTC
cdr3_aa: CASSFRETYNEQFF

d_call: -
cdr3_length: 12
v_call: TRBV20-1
j_call: TRBJ2-2
clone_size: few
cdr3_nt: TGCAGTGCTGGCTTGGGGACCGGGGAGCTGTTTTTT
cdr3_aa: CSAGLGTGELFF

d_call: TRBD2
cdr3_length: 15
v_call: TRBV6-6
j_call: TRBJ2-7
clone_size: -
cdr3_nt: TGTACCAGCAGTTACCTGACGGGAGGAAACTACGAGCAGTACTTC
cdr3_aa: CTSSYLTGGNYEQYF

d_call: TRBD2
cdr3_length: 18
v_call: TRBV6-5
j_call: TRBJ2-7
clone_size: -
cdr3_nt: TGTGCCAGCAGTTGGACTCCGGGACTAGCGGGAGAAGGGTACGAGCAGTACTTC
cdr3_aa: CASSWTPGLAGEGYEQYF

d_call: -
cdr3_length: 15
v_call: TRBV5-6
j_call: TRBJ1-1
clone_size: -
cdr3_nt: TGTGCCAGCAGCTTGTGGTCGGGGGGGAATACTGAAGCTTTCTTT
cdr3_aa: CASSLWSGGNTEAFF

d_call: TRBD2
cdr3_length: 17
v_call: TRBV7-8
j_call: TRBJ2-1
clone_size: -
cdr3_nt: TGTGCCAGCAGCTTAAGGGCTAGCGGGGGGGATTACAATGAGCAGTTCTTC
cdr3_aa: CASSLRASGGDYNEQFF

d_call: -
cdr3_length: 15
v_call: TRBV7-8
j_call: TRBJ1-1
clone_size: many
cdr3_nt: TGTGCCAGCAGCGGAGGGGCATGGGTGGACACTGAAGCTTTCTTT
cdr3_aa: CASSGGAWVDTEAFF

d_call: TRBD2
cdr3_length: 14
v_call: TRBV9
j_call: TRBJ2-1
clone_size: few
cdr3_nt: TGTGCCAGCAGCGTAAGCGGGGACGACAATGAGCAGTTCTTC
cdr3_aa: CASSVSGDDNEQFF

d_call: TRBD2
cdr3_length: 15
v_call: TRBV5-1
j_call: TRBJ2-3
clone_size: -
cdr3_nt: TGCGCCAGCAGCTCAAAGCGGGGGGAAGGTGATACGCAGTATTTT
cdr3_aa: CASSSKRGEGDTQYF

d_call: -
cdr3_length: 13
v_call: TRBV6-5
j_call: TRBJ1-2
clone_size: -
cdr3_nt: TGTGCCAGCAGTTACTCCGCGGGCTATGCCTACACCTTC
cdr3_aa: CASSYSAGYAYTF

d_call: TRBD2
cdr3_length: 20
v_call: TRBV10-3
j_call: TRBJ2-1
clone_size: -
cdr3_nt: TGTGCCATCAGTGATCGGACTAGCGGGAGGGAATTATACTCCTACAATGAGCAGTTCTTC
cdr3_aa: CAISDRTSGRELYSYNEQFF

d_call: -
cdr3_length: 12
v_call: TRBV20-1
j_call: TRBJ1-5
clone_size: -
cdr3_nt: TGCAGTGCTAGCCAGGGGTTTACGTCCCAGCATTTT
cdr3_aa: CSASQGFTSQHF

d_call: TRBD1
cdr3_length: 15
v_call: TRBV28
j_call: TRBJ1-2
clone_size: few
cdr3_nt: TGTGCCAGCAGTTTAGAGGGCAGGGGGAACTATGGCTACACCTTC
cdr3_aa: CASSLEGRGNYGYTF

d_call: TRBD1
cdr3_length: 15
v_call: TRBV3-1
j_call: TRBJ2-7
clone_size: -
cdr3_nt: TGTGCCAGCAGCCAGAGGACAGGTACAACCTACGAGCAGTACTTC
cdr3_aa: CASSQRTGTTYEQYF

d_call: -
cdr3_length: 14
v_call: TRBV6-5
j_call: TRBJ2-6
clone_size: -
cdr3_nt: TGTGCCAGCAGTCAGACGTGGGGGGCCAACGTCCTGACTTTC
cdr3_aa: CASSQTWGANVLTF